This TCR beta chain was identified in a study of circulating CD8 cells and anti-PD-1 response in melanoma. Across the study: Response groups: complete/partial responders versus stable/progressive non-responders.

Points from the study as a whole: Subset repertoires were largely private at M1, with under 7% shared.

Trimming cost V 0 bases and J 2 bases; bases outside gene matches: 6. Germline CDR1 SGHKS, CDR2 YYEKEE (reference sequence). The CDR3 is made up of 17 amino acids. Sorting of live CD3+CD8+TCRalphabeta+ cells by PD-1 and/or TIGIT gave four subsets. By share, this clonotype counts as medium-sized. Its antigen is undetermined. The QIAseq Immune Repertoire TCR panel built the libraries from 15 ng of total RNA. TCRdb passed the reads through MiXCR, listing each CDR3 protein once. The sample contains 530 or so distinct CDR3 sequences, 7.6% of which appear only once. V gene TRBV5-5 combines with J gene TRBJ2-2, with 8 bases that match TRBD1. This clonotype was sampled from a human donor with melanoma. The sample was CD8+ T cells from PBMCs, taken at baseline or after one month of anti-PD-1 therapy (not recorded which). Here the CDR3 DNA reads TGTGCCAGCAGCTTGGAACGCGGGACAGGCAACACCGGGGAGCTGTTTTTT. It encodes CASSLERGTGNTGELFF. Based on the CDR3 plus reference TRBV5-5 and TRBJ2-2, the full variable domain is DAGVTQSPTHLIKTRGQQVTLRCSPISGHKSVSWYQQVLGQGPQFIFQYYEKEERGRGNFPDRFSARQFPNYSSELNVNALLLGDSALYLCASSLERGTGNTGELFFGEGSRLTVL.